The clone carrying this T cell receptor beta chain was seen at least ten times. Its specificity is unknown. V shed 0 bases and J shed 5 bases, with 14 bases lying between them. This CDR3 comprises 15 residues. CDR1 MNHEY and CDR2 SVGAGI come from the germline V gene. TCRdb re-called the 5' RACE reads with MiXCR, one entry per CDR3 protein. The sample records under 400,000 distinct CDR3 sequences, 9.5% to 13% being singletons. This record belongs to a study of CD8 T cells in ankylosing spondylitis. Findings and caveats of the study: Reportedly, disease-linked clones are significantly enriched in ankylosing spondylitis patients' matched synovial fluid.

The receptor's source is a female donor with ankylosing spondylitis or in good health (not recorded which). The J gene is TRBJ2-7, the V gene TRBV6-5; the D is unclear. The sequenced sample was blood, either unsorted or a sorted T cell fraction (not recorded which). The CDR3 sequence: CASSYSIGWNDEQYF. CDR3 bases: TGTGCCAGCAGTTACTCGATAGGGTGGAACGACGAGCAGTACTTC.